The T cell receptor beta chain under discussion was sequenced for a study of OX40 agonist ivuxolimab in advanced cancers. Turning to the study itself: Dose-escalation patients suffered from hepatocellular carcinoma, melanoma, renal cell or head and neck cancer.

CDR1 and CDR2 (germline): LNHDA, SQIVND (reference sequence). V was pared by 0 bases and J by 4 bases, with 9 bases between. This CDR3 is 14 amino acids long. TCRdb's table, derived via immunoSEQ multiplex PCR, lists solely in-frame clones and lacks some. The sample lists about 94,000 clones, roughly 89% seen once, with about 0.87% in the top ten. The TCR sequence derives from an adult with an advanced solid tumor such as melanoma, head and neck, liver or kidney cancer. The chain joins TRBV19 to TRBJ1-2, with D hard to call. The sample was CD4+ or CD8+ T cells sorted from blood, taken in a trial of the OX40 agonist ivuxolimab. CDR3 sequence (DNA): TGTGCCAGTAGTATAGATCGGAGGCCCTATGGCTACACCTTC. Encoded protein: CASSIDRRPYGYTF.